The 20 T cell receptor beta chains presented below share a single source sample, sequenced in a study of human T cells and chemical hapten exposure. MiXCR was run by TCRdb on the RACE reads, yielding one entry per CDR3 protein. The sample has approximately 340,000 distinct CDR3 sequences; around 7% are singletons. The time point: patch test 1, 2 weeks after DPC sensitization. Treatment reported: therapeutic diphenylcyclopropenone sensitization with weekly scalp DPC. This specimen was whole blood, taken in connection with sensitization to the hapten diphenylcyclopropenone (DPC). The receptors were gathered from a young woman with alopecia areata. Some clones in this sample may be carry-over from other donors' samples.

This clonotype appeared many times. The chain couples TRBV7-2 to TRBJ2-3; 7 bases fit TRBD2. After removal of 3 bases from V and 2 bases from J, the junction contained 8 bases not matched to a gene. CDR3 length: 16 residues. Germline lookup yields CDR1 SGHTA and CDR2 FQGNSA. For the CDR3, the DNA is TGTGCCAGCAGCTTGTGGGCTAGCGGACCCACAGATACGCAGTATTTT. It specifies CASSLWASGPTDTQYF.

This clonotype was counted at least ten times. This chain uses TRBV7-3 with TRBJ1-1; 7 bases fit TRBD1. With V trimmed by 5 bases and J by 0 bases, 6 bases remained unmatched. This CDR3 has 15 residues. The germline gives CDR1 SGHTA, CDR2 FQGTGA. This chain's CDR3 is CASSMTGYVNTEAFF. CDR3 DNA: TGTGCCAGCAGCATGACAGGGTACGTGAACACTGAAGCTTTCTTT.

The chain recombines TRBV9 with TRBJ2-7; no clear D. Germline V lookup: CDR1 SGDLS, CDR2 YYNGEE. The CDR3 has 13 amino acids. Trimming took 0 bases from V and 2 from J, leaving 6 bases between them. CDR3 DNA sequence: TGTGCCAGCAGCGTAGGTGATCCCTACGAGCAGTACTTC. Its protein is CASSVGDPYEQYF.

This clonotype came up a few times. The rearrangement uses TRBV20-1 and TRBJ2-3, with 12 bases identical to TRBD2. This CDR3 spans 15 amino acids. In germline, CDR1 is DFQATT, CDR2 SNEGSKA (reference sequence). V gave up 5 bases and J gave up 6 bases; unmatched junction bases: 9. This CDR3 is CSACRTSGVQDTQYF. The CDR3 bases are TGCAGTGCTTGTAGGACTAGCGGGGTCCAGGATACGCAGTATTTT.

The chain recombines TRBV6-5 with TRBJ2-1, with 9 bases fitting TRBD2. There are 16 residues in the CDR3. The germline V gene encodes CDR1 MNHEY and CDR2 SVGAGI. The V gene end was trimmed by 0 bases and the J gene end by 9 bases; junction bases not matched to a gene: 9. CDR3: CASSYSTGGGAGEQFF. The CDR3 coding sequence is TGTGCCAGCAGTTACTCGACTGGCGGGGGGGCAGGTGAGCAGTTCTTC.

This clonotype was recorded at least ten times. CDR3 residues: CSARSRGSTDTQYF. In nucleotides, the CDR3 is TGCAGTGCTAGATCGAGGGGTAGCACAGATACGCAGTATTTT. V is TRBV20-1 and J is TRBJ2-3; TRBD1 or TRBD2 may be the D gene (5 bases each). V shed 2 bases and J shed 0 bases, with 9 bases lying between them. From germline, CDR1 is DFQATT and CDR2 SNEGSKA (reference sequence). The CDR3 consists of 14 residues.

In nucleotides, the CDR3 is TGTGCCAGCAGTTACCCCCCGGGGACCCAGTACTTC. It yields the protein CASSYPPGTQYF. The J gene is TRBJ2-5, the V gene TRBV6-6; D gene uncertain. The V and J ends lost 2 bases and 7 bases respectively, with 8 bases between them. The length of the CDR3 is 12 residues. Per the germline V gene, CDR1 is MNHNY and CDR2 is SVGAGI (reference sequence).

The gene calls are TRBV7-9 and TRBJ1-2; no clear D. The length of the CDR3 is 14 residues. Germline V gene sequence: CDR1 SEHNR, CDR2 FQNEAQ (reference sequence). V was clipped by 0 bases and J by 4 bases, with 9 bases between them. CDR3 sequence: CASSLAVDPYGYTF. The DNA for the CDR3 is TGTGCCAGCAGCTTAGCGGTAGACCCCTATGGCTACACCTTC.

This clonotype has at least ten counts. The chain combines TRBV29-1 with TRBJ1-4, with 7 bases aligning to TRBD1. The ends lost 7 bases at V and 6 bases at J; junction bases unmatched: 8. Germline V gene sequence: CDR1 SQVTM, CDR2 ANQGSEA. The CDR3 has 13 amino acids. The CDR3 DNA sequence: TGCAGCGGACAGGGTCAGGTCGATGAAAAACTGTTTTTT. This encodes CSGQGQVDEKLFF.

V and J are TRBV20-1 and TRBJ1-1, with TRBD1 matching over 7 bases. The V segment lost 6 bases and the J segment 1 base; nucleotides outside the gene matches: 11. The CDR3 is 15 residues long. Germline values: CDR1 DFQATT, CDR2 SNEGSKA (reference sequence). Written as DNA, the CDR3 is TGCAGTGCCGGCAGGGGGGCCACACAGAACACTGAAGCTTTCTTT. It codes for CSAGRGATQNTEAFF.

In its sample, this clonotype was seen a few times. The chain joins TRBV4-1 to TRBJ2-7; 13 bases line up with TRBD2. This CDR3 spans 18 amino acids. Unmatched junction bases numbered 14, after V lost 6 bases and J lost 3 bases. The germline V gene has CDR1 MGHRA and CDR2 YSYEKL. The CDR3 DNA follows: TGCGCCAGCAGGGCAACTAGCGGGGGGGCCGAGACCATCTACGAGCAGTACTTC. Translated, it gives CASRATSGGAETIYEQYF.

This clonotype was detected a few times. The V gene is TRBV5-1, the J gene TRBJ1-1; the D gene is possibly TRBD1 (6 bases). The germline gives CDR1 SGHRS, CDR2 YFSETQ. With 5 bases removed from V and 3 bases from J, the gap between germline ends came to 17 bases. The CDR3 loop spans 15 amino acids. CDR3 DNA: TGCGCCAGCAGTCTGACAGGAAAAGTACACACTGAAGCTTTCTTT. It yields the protein CASSLTGKVHTEAFF.

The V and J genes are TRBV7-2 and TRBJ2-1; 7 bases are shared with TRBD1. V lost 5 bases to trimming and J lost 16 bases; unmatched junction nucleotides: 11. This CDR3 is built from 12 residues. Germline loops: CDR1 SGHTA, CDR2 FQGNSA. The DNA of the CDR3 is TGTGCCAGCAGCGACATAGACAGGGTCCGATTCTTC. Residues: CASSDIDRVRFF.

The sample holds a few counts of this clonotype. The chain is built from TRBV6-5 and TRBJ1-5, with 7 bases aligning to TRBD1. This CDR3 is built from 15 residues. Germline loops: CDR1 MNHEY, CDR2 SVGAGI. V shed 5 bases and J 4 bases; nucleotides not matched to a gene: 8. The CDR3: CASSPRDRQNQPQHF. CDR3 DNA: TGTGCCAGCAGTCCGAGGGACAGACAGAATCAGCCCCAGCATTTT.

The chain couples TRBV6-2 or TRBV6-3 to TRBJ1-3; D is unresolved. The CDR3 loop spans 15 amino acids. Trimming cost V 7 bases and J 0 bases, with 13 bases left between them. Germline-derived CDR1 and CDR2 are MNHEY and SVGEGT. CDR3 loop: CASKRTSSSGNTIYF. In DNA form, the CDR3 reads TGTGCCAGCAAACGGACGTCCAGCTCTGGAAACACCATATATTTT.

In this sample, this clonotype turned up a few times. V and J are TRBV7-2 and TRBJ1-2; D perhaps matches TRBD1 (6 bases). The CDR3 covers 19 residues. V was pared by 5 bases and J by 2 bases, with 27 bases between. The V gene's germline CDR1 is SGHTA and CDR2 FQGNSA. This chain's CDR3 is CASSPSGNIHQGLNYGYTF. The CDR3 DNA reads TGTGCCAGCAGCCCTAGCGGCAATATCCATCAGGGGCTAAACTATGGCTACACCTTC.

Written as DNA, the CDR3 is TGCAGTGCTCCGGCGGACAGCCAACCTGGAAACACCATATATTTT. Residues: CSAPADSQPGNTIYF. The chain is built from TRBV20-1 and TRBJ1-3, with a weak D call TRBD1 (6 bases). The CDR3 spans 15 residues. Germline V lookup: CDR1 DFQATT, CDR2 SNEGSKA (reference sequence). V shed 5 bases and J shed 2 bases, with 16 bases lying between them.

Remarks on this clonotype: A much larger clone lies a single base off, so this may be a read error. This chain connects TRBV7-2 to TRBJ2-5; D is ambiguous. CDR3 size: 12 residues. In germline, CDR1 is SGHTA, CDR2 FQGNSA. DNA for the CDR3: TGTCCCAGCAGCTCTCCCCGGGAGACCCAGTACTTC. Its translation: CPSSSPRETQYF. The full variable domain, its missing parts supplied by reference TRBV7-2 and TRBJ2-5, is GAGVSQSPSNKVTEKGKDVELRCDPISGHTALYWYRQSLGQGLEFLIYFQGNSAPDKSGLPSDRFSAERTGGSVSTLTIQRTQQEDSAVYLCPSSSPRETQYFGPGTRLLVL.

This clonotype appeared a few times. This chain joins TRBV6-2 or TRBV6-3 and TRBJ2-7; 8 nucleotides match TRBD1. Trimming cost V 2 bases and J 0 bases; bases outside gene matches: 18. The germline V gene has CDR1 MNHEY and CDR2 SVGEGT. This CDR3 region has 20 residues. CDR3 in DNA: TGTGCCAGCAGTTACCCGGACGAGGACAGGGCCATCCCGATCTCCTACGAGCAGTACTTC. Its translation is CASSYPDEDRAIPISYEQYF.

J is TRBJ1-1 and V is TRBV3-1; 7 bases match TRBD1. Trimming removed 5 bases from V and 1 base from J; junction bases left unmatched: 4. The CDR3 has 14 residues. The V gene's germline CDR1 is LGHDT and CDR2 YNNKEL (reference sequence). Here the CDR3 DNA reads TGTGCCAGCAGCGACAGGGCTTCGAACACTGAAGCTTTCTTT. The encoded protein is CASSDRASNTEAFF.